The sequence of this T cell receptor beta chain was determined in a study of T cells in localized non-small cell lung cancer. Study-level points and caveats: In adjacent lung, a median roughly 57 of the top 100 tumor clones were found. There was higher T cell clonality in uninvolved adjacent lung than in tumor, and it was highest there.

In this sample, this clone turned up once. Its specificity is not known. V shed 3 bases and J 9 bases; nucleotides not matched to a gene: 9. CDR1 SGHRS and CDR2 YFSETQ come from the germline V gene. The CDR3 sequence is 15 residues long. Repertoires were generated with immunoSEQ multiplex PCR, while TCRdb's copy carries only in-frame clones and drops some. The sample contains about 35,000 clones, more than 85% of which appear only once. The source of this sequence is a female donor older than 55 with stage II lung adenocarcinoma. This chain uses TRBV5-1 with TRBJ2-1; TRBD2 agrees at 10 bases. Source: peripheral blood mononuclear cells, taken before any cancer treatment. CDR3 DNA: TGCGCCAGCAGCTCACTTAGCGGGGGGCGTTCTGAGCAGTTCTTC. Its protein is CASSSLSGGRSEQFF.